The next 30 T cell receptor beta chains were all read from a single sample in a study of technical replicates of blood from a handful of donors. TCRdb's table, derived via immunoSEQ multiplex PCR, lists solely in-frame clones and lacks some. The data show roughly 80,000 clones, just over 95% seen once. The sequenced sample consisted of T cells isolated from PBMCs. The receptor set was obtained from a human donor in good health.

The chain joins TRBV4-1 to TRBJ2-7; 8 nucleotides match TRBD2. The CDR3 covers 15 residues. Germline lookup yields CDR1 MGHRA and CDR2 YSYEKL. V shed 5 bases, J shed 1 base, and the junction held 7 bases outside the gene matches. The CDR3 reads CASSSRGGQSYEQYF. DNA for the CDR3: TGCGCCAGCAGCAGCCGGGGGGGCCAGTCCTACGAGCAGTACTTC.

The chain has TRBV27 and TRBJ2-5; TRBD1 is a possible D gene (6 bases). Germline V CDR1 and CDR2: MNHEY, SMNVEV (reference sequence). Trimming removed 2 bases from V and 5 bases from J, with 9 bases in between. The CDR3 is made up of 13 amino acids. This CDR3 reads CASSLLQGETQYF. CDR3 sequence (DNA): TGTGCCAGCAGTTTACTCCAGGGGGAGACCCAGTACTTC.

V is TRBV4-1 and J is TRBJ1-6; D remains ambiguous. The CDR3 contains 13 residues. V lost 2 bases, J lost 13 bases, and 12 bases lay in between. Germline V gene data show CDR1 as MGHRA and CDR2 as YSYEKL. The CDR3 DNA reads TGCGCCAGCAGCCAATCCTCGCGCGATCCCCTCCACTTT. It is translated as CASSQSSRDPLHF.

DNA for the CDR3: TGTGCCAGCTTCGCGGACAGGGATGATCGTTATACGCAGTATTTT. Its translation is CASFADRDDRYTQYF. This sequence joins TRBV18 and TRBJ2-3; 8 nucleotides align to TRBD1. V lost 7 bases, J lost 7 bases, and 13 bases stayed unmatched. The CDR3 extends over 15 amino acids. CDR1 is KGHSH and CDR2 is LQKENI in the germline V gene.

V is TRBV6-1 and J is TRBJ1-4, with TRBD1 as a possible D gene (6 bases). V was clipped by 6 bases and J by 5 bases, with 13 bases between them. Germline CDR1 and CDR2: MNHNS and SASEGT. The CDR3 is 14 residues long. The CDR3 loop is CASSSGTPNEKLFF. The CDR3 DNA follows: TGTGCCAGCAGCTCCGGGACACCCAATGAAAAACTGTTTTTT.

The CDR3 protein is CASSKPLGHDNEQFF. CDR3 nucleotides: TGTGCCAGCAGCAAACCTTTAGGACACGACAATGAGCAGTTCTTC. V is TRBV7-9 and J is TRBJ2-1; weak D call: TRBD1 (5 bases). CDR3 length equals 15 residues. V shed 5 bases and J shed 5 bases, with 16 bases lying between them. Germline CDR1 SEHNR, CDR2 FQNEAQ (reference sequence).

The chain carries TRBV5-1 and TRBJ1-3; possibly TRBD1 for D (6 bases). This CDR3 is built from 16 residues. Germline values: CDR1 SGHRS, CDR2 YFSETQ. V gave up 4 bases and J gave up 3 bases, with 17 bases separating them. CDR3 region: CASSTDGGASGNTIYF. The CDR3 DNA reads as TGCGCCAGCAGCACCGACGGGGGGGCTAGTGGAAACACCATATATTTT.

The V and J genes are TRBV6-5 and TRBJ2-5; possible D gene TRBD2, 5 bases. Germline V gene data show CDR1 as MNHEY and CDR2 as SVGAGI. The CDR3 is made up of 13 amino acids. With 8 bases removed from V and 1 base from J, the gap between germline ends came to 11 bases. The CDR3 DNA is TGTGCCAGCCGGGATATTGGCCAAGAGACCCAGTACTTC. Translation gives CASRDIGQETQYF.

The V gene is TRBV19, the J gene TRBJ1-4; TRBD1 agrees at 9 bases. V dropped 5 bases and J dropped 4; count of bases not matched to a gene: 5. This CDR3 is 15 amino acids long. CDR1 and CDR2 (germline): LNHDA, SQIVND (reference sequence). The CDR3 DNA reads as TGTGCCAGTAGTGCACAGGGGGCGTTTAATGAAAAACTGTTTTTT. It yields the protein CASSAQGAFNEKLFF.

The chain has TRBV11-3 and TRBJ2-7, with 10 bases identical to TRBD2. With V trimmed by 3 bases and J by 6 bases, 8 bases remained unmatched. The CDR3 is 15 amino acids. The germline V gene encodes CDR1 SGHNT and CDR2 YENEEA. This CDR3 is CASSFLAGEPAEQYF. As DNA, the CDR3 is TGTGCCAGCAGCTTCCTAGCGGGAGAGCCTGCCGAGCAGTACTTC.

The chain is built from TRBV7-6 and TRBJ1-1; the match to TRBD1 covers 12 bases. Germline V gene data show CDR1 as SGHVS and CDR2 as FNYEAQ. The CDR3 consists of 17 residues. V dropped 3 bases and J dropped 1; count of bases not matched to a gene: 6. The CDR3 DNA sequence: TGTGCCAGCAGCTTTGCGGGGACAGGGGGCGGGAACACTGAAGCTTTCTTT. As protein: CASSFAGTGGGNTEAFF.

The CDR3 sequence is CASSFKSVSDTQYF. In DNA form, the CDR3 reads TGCGCCAGCAGCTTTAAGAGTGTCTCAGATACGCAGTATTTT. The rearrangement links TRBV5-1 to TRBJ2-3; no firm D call. The V end lost 2 bases, the J end lost 4 bases, and 11 bases lay between the germline ends. This CDR3 is 14 amino acids long. From germline, CDR1 is SGHRS and CDR2 YFSETQ.

The V call is TRBV6-1, the J call TRBJ2-1; 15 bases are a match to TRBD2. Looked up from germline, CDR1 is MNHNS and CDR2 is SASEGT. V shed 5 bases and J 8 bases; nucleotides not matched to a gene: 4. This CDR3 spans 15 amino acids. CDR3 protein: CASSPGTSGRYEQFF. CDR3 nucleotide sequence: TGTGCCAGCAGTCCCGGGACTAGCGGGAGGTATGAGCAGTTCTTC.

The chain has TRBV7-9 and TRBJ2-7; tentative D call: TRBD2 (5 bases). Per germline, CDR1 SEHNR and CDR2 FQNEAQ (reference sequence). V was cut by 1 base and J by 0 bases, with 13 bases left in between. The CDR3 runs to 16 residues. Written as DNA, the CDR3 is TGTGCCAGCAGCTTAGTTGCGGGCAGAAACTCCTACGAGCAGTACTTC. This sequence encodes CASSLVAGRNSYEQYF.

This chain links TRBV2 with TRBJ1-5; 7 bases fit TRBD1. This CDR3 has 15 amino acids. Germline CDR1 and CDR2: SNHLY and FYNNEI. V shed 6 bases and J 4 bases; nucleotides not matched to a gene: 9. CDR3 in DNA: TGTGCCAGCAGGGACAGGCAGAGTCCAAATCAGCCCCAGCATTTT. This codes for CASRDRQSPNQPQHF.

The rearrangement uses TRBV10-2 and TRBJ1-1; maybe TRBD1 (5 bases). The CDR3 has 13 amino acids. Germline CDR1 reads WSHSY; CDR2 reads SAAADI. With 7 bases removed from V and 3 bases from J, the gap between germline ends came to 12 bases. The CDR3 nucleotides are TGCGCCAGCAACTGGGGCGCGGACACTGAAGCTTTCTTT. As protein: CASNWGADTEAFF.

This rearrangement joins TRBV10-3 to TRBJ2-7; D is ambiguous. Germline CDR1 and CDR2: ENHRY and SYGVKD. Trimming left V 8 bases short and J 0 bases short, with 11 bases between. The CDR3 extends over 13 amino acids. CDR3 bases: TGTGCCATCTTTAGCCCGAGCTCCTACGAGCAGTACTTC. Amino acids: CAIFSPSSYEQYF.

The rearrangement joins TRBV25-1 to TRBJ2-2; maybe TRBD1 (6 bases). Trimming cost V 1 base and J 6 bases, with 15 bases left between them. CDR1 MGHDK and CDR2 SYGVNS come from the germline V gene. There are 16 residues in the CDR3. CDR3 coding DNA: TGTGCCAGCAGTGAATCGGTCAGGGGATTCGCCGGGGAGCTGTTTTTT. Protein product: CASSESVRGFAGELFF.

The chain recombines TRBV5-1 with TRBJ1-4, with 9 nucleotides matching TRBD1. The junction had 6 bases not matched to a gene; V was cut back by 0 bases and J by 6 bases. Germline V gene data show CDR1 as SGHRS and CDR2 as YFSETQ. The CDR3 is made up of 16 amino acids. In DNA, the CDR3 is TGCGCCAGCAGCTTGGGTACCGGGACAGGGTATGAAAAACTGTTTTTT. Its translation: CASSLGTGTGYEKLFF.

The rearrangement links TRBV18 to TRBJ1-1; D is undetermined. The CDR3 is made up of 13 amino acids. From germline, CDR1 is KGHSH and CDR2 LQKENI. V gave up 1 base and J gave up 5 bases, with 8 bases separating them. CDR3 region: CASSPLTGTEAFF. The CDR3 bases are TGTGCCAGCTCACCACTAACGGGAACTGAAGCTTTCTTT.

The chain has TRBV30 and TRBJ2-3; D gene ambiguous. V shed 0 bases and J shed 0 bases, with 10 bases lying between them. This CDR3 has 15 residues. The germline CDR1 and CDR2 sequences are GTSNPN and SVGIG (reference sequence). CDR3 nucleotide sequence: TGTGCCTGGAGTGTACTTGGCAGGAGCACAGATACGCAGTATTTT. Translation gives CAWSVLGRSTDTQYF.

The gene calls are TRBV4-1 and TRBJ1-5, with 7 bases fitting TRBD1. The CDR3 runs to 17 residues. Germline CDR1 and CDR2: MGHRA and YSYEKL. Losses at the gene ends were 2 bases for V and 0 bases for J; bases not matched to a gene: 7. The CDR3 region has the DNA TGCGCCAGCAGCCAAAGGGAGACAGGGACTAGCAATCAGCCCCAGCATTTT. Protein sequence: CASSQRETGTSNQPQHF.

The J gene is TRBJ2-1, the V gene TRBV18, with D maybe TRBD2 (5 bases). Deletions cut 4 bases from V and 8 bases from J, with 12 bases between. Per the germline V gene, CDR1 is KGHSH and CDR2 is LQKENI. This CDR3 spans 13 amino acids. CDR3 sequence reads: CASSQGPGDEQFF. The CDR3 DNA follows: TGTGCCAGCTCACAAGGCCCCGGGGATGAGCAGTTCTTC.

This clone occurred once. The chain has TRBV28 and TRBJ2-7; 9 bases fit TRBD2. Germline values: CDR1 MDHEN, CDR2 SYDVKM. The CDR3 has 15 residues. The J segment lost 2 bases and the V segment lost 5 bases, leaving 7 bases of the junction unmatched. The CDR3 nucleotides are TGTGCCAGCAGTCCAACTAGCGGGCTTACCTACGAGCAGTACTTC. Encoded protein: CASSPTSGLTYEQYF.

The V and J genes are TRBV30 and TRBJ2-3; D not certain. Germline CDR1 GTSNPN, CDR2 SVGIG (reference sequence). The CDR3 is made up of 12 amino acids. Trimming removed 5 bases at V and 8 bases at J, with 14 bases between. CDR3 residues: CAWSGLAPTQYF. DNA for the CDR3: TGTGCCTGGTCTGGTCTGGCCCCTACGCAGTATTTT.

The rearrangement uses TRBV20-1 and TRBJ1-2, with TRBD1 matching over 7 bases. Germline loops: CDR1 DFQATT, CDR2 SNEGSKA (reference sequence). V shed 7 bases and J 3 bases; nucleotides not matched to a gene: 2. CDR3 length: 11 amino acids. The CDR3 protein is CSGDSYYGYTF. As DNA, the CDR3 is TGCAGTGGGGACAGCTACTATGGCTACACCTTC.

The V call is TRBV4-1, the J call TRBJ2-1, with 9 bases matching TRBD2. CDR3 size: 15 residues. The V segment lost 0 bases and the J segment 9 bases; nucleotides outside the gene matches: 6. The V gene's germline CDR1 is MGHRA and CDR2 YSYEKL. CDR3 protein: CASSQERRGRGEQFF. In DNA form, the CDR3 reads TGCGCCAGCAGCCAAGAGAGACGCGGGAGGGGTGAGCAGTTCTTC.

The chain has TRBV6-5 and TRBJ1-5, with a possible D match to TRBD1 (5 bases). The ends were cut back, 8 bases at V and 3 bases at J, with 14 bases in the middle. CDR3 size: 14 residues. Germline CDR1 is MNHEY and CDR2 is SVGAGI. In DNA form, the CDR3 reads TGTGCCAGCGGGAGGGGTACGCCCAATCAGCCCCAGCATTTT. The encoded protein is CASGRGTPNQPQHF.

The chain links TRBV30 to TRBJ1-1; D not certain. Between the trimmed V and J ends, which lost 0 bases and 0 bases, there was a span of 5 bases. The germline V gene has CDR1 GTSNPN and CDR2 SVGIG (reference sequence). The CDR3 contains 13 residues. CDR3 region: CAWSVQMNTEAFF. The CDR3 DNA follows: TGTGCCTGGAGTGTACAGATGAACACTGAAGCTTTCTTT.

The V and J genes are TRBV7-6 and TRBJ1-1, with 11 bases aligning to TRBD1. Germline V CDR1 and CDR2: SGHVS, FNYEAQ. The J segment lost 0 bases and the V segment lost 3 bases, leaving 0 bases of the junction unmatched. This CDR3 comprises 15 residues. The CDR3: CASSLGQGVNTEAFF. The CDR3 DNA reads as TGTGCCAGCAGCTTGGGACAGGGGGTGAACACTGAAGCTTTCTTT.